The entry below describes one T cell receptor (beta chain). The sample originates from a study of blood T cell repertoires in COVID-19. Overall study: From the United States, Italy and Spain came samples of acute and convalescent COVID-19. The analysed material was cDNA or gDNA that came from T cells, B-cell-depleted T cells, or PBMCs.

Authors' analysis steps: Reference gene primer amplification gave estimated nucleated cell counts. Assay: immunoSEQ multiplex PCR; the TCRdb copy retains only in-frame clones and omits some. Clone size and V and J calls were adopted from that table, with D and trimming inferred from the DNA. Among over 100,000 clones listed, roughly 83% were seen once. CDR3 length equals 14 residues. V dropped 0 bases and J dropped 2 bases, with 8 bases sitting between them. CDR1 and CDR2 (germline): KGHSH, LQKENI. The receptor comes from a woman aged 55-70 years with acute or convalescent COVID-19. The rearrangement joins TRBV18 to TRBJ2-7; D is uncertain. Sequenced sample: peripheral blood. The CDR3 nucleotides are TGTGCCAGCTCACCACCGGGCTCCACCTACGAGCAGTACTTC. Its protein is CASSPPGSTYEQYF. The variable domain in full, with the rest retrieved from reference TRBV18 and TRBJ2-7, is NAGVMQNPRHLVRRRGQEARLRCSPMKGHSHVYWYRQLPEEGLKFMVYLQKENIIDESGMPKERFSAEFPKEGPSILRIQQVVRGDSAAYFCASSPPGSTYEQYFGPGTRLTVT.